This is a list of T cell receptor beta chains from one sample in a study of sequential checkpoint blockade in melanoma. Clones were sequenced by immunoSEQ multiplex PCR, and TCRdb holds only the in-frame ones, with some missing. This sample carries approximately 9,000 clones, around three quarters of them seen once, and the ten largest clones take 11% to 15%. This specimen was CD8+ T cells sorted from blood (inferred from file names), taken from a patient given nivolumab and ipilimumab in sequence. The receptors were sampled from a human donor with melanoma. Both conserved end residues are part of each CDR3. D genes are given only for firm matches. Not every row has a clone size; where given, it reads once, few, many or a size class.

abundance	d_gene	v_gene	j_gene	len	CDR3aa	CDR3nt
.	.	TRBV7-9	TRBJ2-1	15	CASRLREGVHNEQFF	TGTGCCAGCAGGCTCCGAGAAGGGGTCCACAATGAGCAGTTCTTC
.	.	TRBV7-2	TRBJ1-5	15	CASSLISRSNQPQHF	TGTGCCAGCAGCTTAATAAGCAGGAGCAATCAGCCCCAGCATTTT
once	.	TRBV6-1	TRBJ1-2	15	CASSEIGFADYGYTF	TGTGCCAGCAGTGAAATAGGCTTTGCGGACTATGGCTACACCTTC
.	TRBD1	TRBV27	TRBJ2-7	14	CASSFLGTGYEQYF	TGTGCCAGCAGTTTCCTTGGGACAGGGTACGAGCAGTACTTC
once	TRBD1	TRBV6-1	TRBJ2-7	14	CATGGTGWGNEQYF	TGTGCCACCGGAGGGACAGGGTGGGGAAACGAGCAGTACTTC
once	TRBD1	TRBV7-6	TRBJ2-2	17	CASSFLSGTGVTGELFF	TGTGCCAGCAGCTTCCTAAGTGGGACAGGGGTAACCGGGGAGCTGTTTTTT
.	.	TRBV18	TRBJ2-3	15	CASSPRASSTDTQYF	TGTGCCAGCTCACCACGGGCATCTAGCACAGATACGCAGTATTTT
.	.	TRBV21-1	TRBJ1-2	13	CASSRHSLDGYTF	TGTGCCAGCTCAAGACACTCCCTGGATGGCTACACCTTC
.	.	TRBV25-1	TRBJ1-1	12	CAVGGAATEAFF	TGTGCCGTGGGGGGGGCCGCCACTGAAGCTTTCTTT
.	TRBD2	TRBV27	TRBJ2-5	15	CASSLGGGGAETQYF	TGTGCCAGCAGCCTAGGGGGCGGGGGGGCAGAGACCCAGTACTTC
few	.	TRBV7-6	TRBJ2-1	15	CASSRSGTRGNEQFF	TGTGCCAGCAGCCGTTCAGGGACTCGGGGCAATGAGCAGTTCTTC
.	.	TRBV4-1	TRBJ1-4	16	CASSHFAEATNEKLFF	TGCGCCAGCAGCCACTTTGCGGAGGCAACTAATGAAAAACTGTTTTTT
once	TRBD1	TRBV4-2	TRBJ1-1	17	CASSQDLGGTGRTEAFF	TGTGCCAGCAGCCAAGATCTTGGAGGGACAGGGCGCACTGAAGCTTTCTTT
.	.	TRBV27	TRBJ1-1	13	CASSRTENTEAFF	TGTGCCAGCAGTCGAACAGAGAACACTGAAGCTTTCTTT
.	.	TRBV15	TRBJ2-7	14	CATSRDRSTGLPNF	TGTGCCACCAGCAGAGATCGTTCAACAGGGCTGCCGAACTTC
.	.	TRBV6-5	TRBJ1-6	13	CASSRGYNSPLHF	TGTGCCAGCAGTCGGGGATATAATTCACCCCTCCACTTT
once	.	TRBV27	TRBJ1-1	13	CASSGGVNTEAFF	TGTGCCAGCAGTGGAGGTGTGAACACTGAAGCTTTCTTT
.	TRBD1	TRBV7-9	TRBJ1-4	15	CASSPPDREVEKLFF	TGTGCCAGCAGCCCTCCGGACAGGGAGGTCGAAAAACTGTTTTTT
.	TRBD2	TRBV13	TRBJ2-7	11	CASGGGNEQYF	TGTGCCTCTGGGGGGGGTAACGAGCAGTACTTC
.	.	TRBV5-6	TRBJ1-5	14	CASSVRDKDQPQHF	TGTGCCAGCAGCGTCCGGGACAAGGATCAGCCCCAGCATTTT
.	.	TRBV5-6	TRBJ1-1	11	CASSFVTEAFF	TGTGCCAGCAGCTTCGTTACTGAAGCTTTCTTT
.	.	TRBV4-1	TRBJ1-5	15	CASSLGRTGNQPQHF	TGCGCCAGCAGCCTCGGCCGGACTGGGAATCAGCCCCAGCATTTT
.	TRBD1	TRBV18	TRBJ1-1	18	CASSPGPGTAFMNTEAFF	TGTGCCAGCTCACCAGGGCCCGGGACAGCCTTTATGAACACTGAAGCTTTCTTT
.	.	TRBV5-1	TRBJ2-3	15	CASSFRQASTDTQYF	TGCGCCAGCAGCTTCAGACAGGCGAGCACAGATACGCAGTATTTT
.	.	TRBV6-1	TRBJ1-2	14	CASSEGPEFYGYTF	TGTGCCAGCAGTGAGGGGCCCGAGTTCTATGGCTACACCTTC
.	.	TRBV19	TRBJ1-2	16	CASSMNVGTRSYGYTF	TGTGCCAGTAGTATGAATGTTGGAACTAGGAGCTATGGCTACACCTTC
.	.	TRBV4-2	TRBJ2-7	13	CASSQDSSYEQYF	TGTGCCAGCAGCCAAGACAGCTCCTACGAGCAGTACTTC
.	.	TRBV4-1	TRBJ2-1	11	CASKGLGEQFF	TGCGCCAGCAAGGGACTCGGTGAGCAGTTCTTC
.	TRBD2	TRBV7-9	TRBJ2-5	16	CASSSPGLAGGKTQYF	TGTGCCAGCAGCTCCCCGGGACTAGCGGGAGGAAAAACCCAGTACTTC
.	TRBD1	TRBV9	TRBJ1-1	14	CASSPMDRVTEAFF	TGTGCCAGCAGCCCAATGGACAGGGTGACTGAAGCTTTCTTT
.	.	TRBV15	TRBJ2-7	14	CATSRGTGQYEQYF	TGTGCCACCAGCAGAGGCACGGGACAATACGAGCAGTACTTC
.	TRBD2	TRBV7-9	TRBJ2-7	16	CASSRTSGETSYEQYF	TGTGCCAGCAGCAGGACTAGCGGTGAAACCTCCTACGAGCAGTACTTC
.	.	TRBV6-1	TRBJ2-1	13	CASSELAHNEQFF	TGTGCCAGCAGTGAACTAGCGCACAATGAGCAGTTCTTC
.	.	TRBV27	TRBJ1-1	14	CASSPQGWNTEAFF	TGTGCCAGCAGCCCCCAGGGCTGGAACACTGAAGCTTTCTTT
.	TRBD2	TRBV5-1	TRBJ2-2	20	CASSPEGLAGGVENTGELFF	TGCGCCAGCAGCCCGGAAGGACTAGCGGGAGGGGTAGAGAACACCGGGGAGCTGTTTTTT
.	TRBD2	TRBV7-2	TRBJ2-1	17	CASSLQGLAGIYNEQFF	TGTGCCAGCAGCCTACAAGGACTAGCGGGAATATACAATGAGCAGTTCTTC
.	.	TRBV4-1	TRBJ2-7	15	CASSQDSRGTYEQYF	TGCGCCAGCAGCCAGGACTCACGGGGGACCTACGAGCAGTACTTC
medium-sized	TRBD1	TRBV5-5	TRBJ1-1	14	CASSTGGASTEAFF	TGTGCCAGCAGCACAGGGGGCGCGAGCACTGAAGCTTTCTTT
few	.	TRBV6-5	TRBJ1-2	13	CASSYSGDGGYTF	TGTGCCAGCAGTTACTCGGGAGACGGTGGCTACACCTTC
.	TRBD2	TRBV27	TRBJ2-3	15	CASSPGGPGTDTQYF	TGTGCCAGCAGCCCGGGGGGGCCTGGTACAGATACGCAGTATTTT
.	.	TRBV29-1	TRBJ1-1	14	CSVAAGPLGTEAFF	TGCAGCGTTGCGGCAGGGCCACTGGGCACTGAAGCTTTCTTT
few	.	TRBV9	TRBJ1-4	16	CASSAGEHTVGEKLFF	TGTGCCAGCAGCGCAGGGGAACATACCGTTGGGGAAAAACTGTTTTTT
few	.	TRBV6-4	TRBJ2-2	15	CASSDSSSSTGELFF	TGTGCCAGCAGTGACTCGTCTAGCAGCACCGGGGAGCTGTTTTTT
.	.	TRBV2	TRBJ2-1	16	CASSESADILHNEQFF	TGTGCCAGCAGTGAAAGTGCGGACATTCTCCACAATGAGCAGTTCTTC
.	TRBD1	TRBV5-1	TRBJ1-6	21	CASSLVSRTGIPVRRRSPLHF	TGCGCCAGCAGCTTGGTAAGCCGGACAGGGATTCCCGTTCGCCGTCGGTCACCCCTCCACTTT
.	.	TRBV5-1	TRBJ2-1	13	CASSTSSYNEQFF	TGCGCCAGCAGCACCAGCTCCTACAATGAGCAGTTCTTC
few	TRBD2	TRBV6-1	TRBJ2-5	15	CASSEASGGQETQYF	TGTGCCAGCAGTGAAGCTAGCGGGGGGCAAGAGACCCAGTACTTC
few	.	TRBV21-1	TRBJ2-3	17	CASSNYTSGGTRDTQYF	TGTGCCAGCAGCAATTACACTAGCGGGGGTACACGAGATACGCAGTATTTT
.	.	TRBV6-4	TRBJ1-1	14	CASSGSGGGTEAFF	TGTGCCAGCAGTGGGTCGGGGGGCGGCACTGAAGCTTTCTTT
.	.	TRBV4-2	TRBJ2-7	15	CASSQDQDNSYEQYF	TGTGCCAGCAGCCAAGATCAGGACAACTCCTACGAGCAGTACTTC
.	.	TRBV25-1	TRBJ2-1	13	CASTLPGGNEQFF	TGTGCCAGCACCCTACCTGGCGGGAATGAGCAGTTCTTC
.	TRBD1	TRBV27	TRBJ1-1	18	CASSSPGQGPFGDTEAFF	TGTGCCAGCAGTTCTCCGGGACAGGGGCCCTTTGGGGACACTGAAGCTTTCTTT
.	.	TRBV4-1	TRBJ2-7	16	CASSQDRSPQTYEQYF	TGCGCCAGCAGCCAAGATCGTTCACCGCAGACCTACGAGCAGTACTTC
.	TRBD1	TRBV5-1	TRBJ2-5	16	CASSPGQGKIQETQYF	TGCGCCAGCAGCCCGGGACAGGGAAAAATTCAAGAGACCCAGTACTTC
.	.	TRBV10-3	TRBJ2-6	12	CAHPGGANVLTF	TGTGCCCACCCGGGTGGGGCCAACGTCCTGACTTTC
.	.	TRBV2	TRBJ1-2	14	CASSDEGGDYGYTF	TGTGCCAGCAGTGATGAGGGGGGGGACTATGGCTACACCTTC
.	TRBD1	TRBV14	TRBJ1-2	15	CASSETTGVPYGYTF	TGTGCCAGCAGCGAGACGACAGGGGTCCCCTATGGCTACACCTTC
few	TRBD2	TRBV15	TRBJ2-1	15	CATSREGTSGSEQFF	TGTGCCACCAGCAGAGAGGGTACTAGCGGGAGTGAGCAGTTCTTC